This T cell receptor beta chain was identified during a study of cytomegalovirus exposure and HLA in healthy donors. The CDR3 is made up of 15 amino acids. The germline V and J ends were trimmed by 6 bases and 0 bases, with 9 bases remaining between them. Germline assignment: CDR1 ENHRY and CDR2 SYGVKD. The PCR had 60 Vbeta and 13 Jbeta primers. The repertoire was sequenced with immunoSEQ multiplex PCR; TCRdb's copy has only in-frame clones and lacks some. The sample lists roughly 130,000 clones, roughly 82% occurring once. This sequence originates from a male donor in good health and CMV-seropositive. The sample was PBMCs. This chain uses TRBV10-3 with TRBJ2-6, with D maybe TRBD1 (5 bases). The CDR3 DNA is TGTGCCATCAGGCAGGGTCCCTCTGGGGCCAACGTCCTGACTTTC. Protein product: CAIRQGPSGANVLTF.